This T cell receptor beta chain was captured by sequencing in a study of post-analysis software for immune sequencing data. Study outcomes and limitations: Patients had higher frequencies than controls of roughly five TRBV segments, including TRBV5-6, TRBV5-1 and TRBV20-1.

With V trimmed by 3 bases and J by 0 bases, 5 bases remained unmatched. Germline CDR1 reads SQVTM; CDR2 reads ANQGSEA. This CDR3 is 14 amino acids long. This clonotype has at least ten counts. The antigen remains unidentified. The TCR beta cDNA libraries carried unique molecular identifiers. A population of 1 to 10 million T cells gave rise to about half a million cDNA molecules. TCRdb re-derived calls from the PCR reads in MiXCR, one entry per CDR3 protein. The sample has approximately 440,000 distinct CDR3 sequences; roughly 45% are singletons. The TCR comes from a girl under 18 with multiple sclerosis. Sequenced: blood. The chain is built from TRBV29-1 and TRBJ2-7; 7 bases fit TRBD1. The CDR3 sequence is CSVEKGTVSYEQYF. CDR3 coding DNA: TGCAGCGTTGAGAAGGGGACAGTCTCCTACGAGCAGTACTTC.